Listed below are T cell receptor beta chains from one sample, sequenced in a study of cytomegalovirus exposure and HLA in healthy donors. The repertoire was sequenced with immunoSEQ multiplex PCR; TCRdb's copy has only in-frame clones and lacks some. The sample records roughly 110,000 clones, approximately 81% being singletons. Sequenced input: PBMCs. These receptors were obtained from a young man in good health and CMV-seronegative. Each CDR3 is given with its conserved first and last residue. A D gene is named only where the DNA matches it firmly. A row's size may be missing; if present it is once, few, many or a size class.

cdr3_length: 15
v_call: TRBV5-4
clone_size: -
d_call: TRBD2
j_call: TRBJ2-5
cdr3_aa: CASSAAGTSGRGEYF
cdr3_nt: TGTGCCAGCAGCGCTGCCGGGACTAGCGGGAGAGGGGAGTACTTC

cdr3_length: 11
v_call: TRBV11-1
clone_size: -
d_call: -
j_call: TRBJ2-7
cdr3_aa: CASSFQGEQYF
cdr3_nt: TGTGCCAGCAGCTTTCAGGGAGAGCAGTACTTC

cdr3_length: 15
v_call: TRBV5-4
clone_size: once
d_call: -
j_call: TRBJ2-2
cdr3_aa: CASSTALVGTGELFF
cdr3_nt: TGTGCCAGCAGCACCGCTCTAGTGGGCACCGGGGAGCTGTTTTTT

cdr3_length: 11
v_call: TRBV7-2
clone_size: -
d_call: -
j_call: TRBJ2-7
cdr3_aa: CASSPAYEQYF
cdr3_nt: TGTGCCAGCAGTCCTGCCTACGAGCAGTACTTC

cdr3_length: 11
v_call: TRBV7-2
clone_size: -
d_call: -
j_call: TRBJ2-5
cdr3_aa: CASSSVETQYF
cdr3_nt: TGTGCCAGCAGCTCAGTAGAGACCCAGTACTTC

cdr3_length: 15
v_call: TRBV10-3
clone_size: -
d_call: TRBD1
j_call: TRBJ2-7
cdr3_aa: CAISYGTGFSYEQYF
cdr3_nt: TGTGCCATCAGCTACGGGACAGGGTTCTCCTACGAGCAGTACTTC

cdr3_length: 12
v_call: TRBV7-9
clone_size: -
d_call: -
j_call: TRBJ2-7
cdr3_aa: CASSTMADEQYF
cdr3_nt: TGTGCCAGCAGCACCATGGCCGACGAGCAGTACTTC

cdr3_length: 14
v_call: TRBV6-4
clone_size: -
d_call: -
j_call: TRBJ2-2
cdr3_aa: CASTDRGWTGELFF
cdr3_nt: TGTGCCAGTACCGATAGGGGCTGGACCGGGGAGCTGTTTTTT

cdr3_length: 15
v_call: TRBV29-1
clone_size: -
d_call: TRBD2
j_call: TRBJ2-3
cdr3_aa: CSAQRGAGATDTQYF
cdr3_nt: TGCAGCGCCCAGCGGGGAGCGGGGGCCACAGATACGCAGTATTTT

cdr3_length: 14
v_call: TRBV6-1
clone_size: -
d_call: -
j_call: TRBJ2-2
cdr3_aa: CASSSLGGTGELFF
cdr3_nt: TGTGCCAGCAGTTCATTAGGCGGGACCGGGGAGCTGTTTTTT

cdr3_length: 19
v_call: TRBV6-1
clone_size: -
d_call: TRBD1
j_call: TRBJ2-3
cdr3_aa: CASSEVGTGKASSTDTQYF
cdr3_nt: TGTGCCAGCAGTGAAGTCGGGACAGGGAAAGCGTCGAGCACAGATACGCAGTATTTT

cdr3_length: 13
v_call: TRBV30
clone_size: -
d_call: -
j_call: TRBJ1-2
cdr3_aa: CASPSGGGYGYTF
cdr3_nt: TGTGCCTCCCCGTCGGGGGGCGGCTATGGCTACACCTTC

cdr3_length: 15
v_call: TRBV6-5
clone_size: -
d_call: TRBD2
j_call: TRBJ2-1
cdr3_aa: CASSYTLAVDNEQFF
cdr3_nt: TGTGCCAGCAGTTACACCCTAGCGGTGGACAATGAGCAGTTCTTC

cdr3_length: 13
v_call: TRBV30
clone_size: -
d_call: TRBD2
j_call: TRBJ2-5
cdr3_aa: CACQREDGETQYF
cdr3_nt: TGTGCCTGTCAGCGGGAGGACGGGGAGACCCAGTACTTC

cdr3_length: 13
v_call: TRBV6-6
clone_size: -
d_call: TRBD2
j_call: TRBJ2-7
cdr3_aa: CAGQREVNYEQYF
cdr3_nt: TGTGCCGGCCAGCGGGAGGTGAATTACGAGCAGTACTTC

cdr3_length: 16
v_call: TRBV5-1
clone_size: -
d_call: TRBD1
j_call: TRBJ2-2
cdr3_aa: CASSWTGGLNTGELFF
cdr3_nt: TGCGCCAGCAGTTGGACAGGGGGCCTGAACACCGGGGAGCTGTTTTTT

cdr3_length: 14
v_call: TRBV6-6
clone_size: -
d_call: TRBD1
j_call: TRBJ1-4
cdr3_aa: CASRQTGVGEKLFF
cdr3_nt: TGTGCCAGCAGGCAGACAGGGGTGGGTGAAAAACTGTTTTTT

cdr3_length: 15
v_call: TRBV2
clone_size: -
d_call: -
j_call: TRBJ2-1
cdr3_aa: CARGSLVVSYNEQFF
cdr3_nt: TGTGCCAGAGGGAGTCTAGTTGTCTCCTACAATGAGCAGTTCTTC

cdr3_length: 15
v_call: TRBV7-9
clone_size: once
d_call: TRBD2
j_call: TRBJ2-1
cdr3_aa: CASSGTSGRGNEQFF
cdr3_nt: TGTGCCAGCAGCGGGACTAGCGGGAGAGGCAATGAGCAGTTCTTC

cdr3_length: 16
v_call: TRBV7-9
clone_size: -
d_call: TRBD1
j_call: TRBJ2-1
cdr3_aa: CASSLIQGSSYNEQFF
cdr3_nt: TGTGCCAGCAGCTTAATACAGGGGAGCTCCTACAATGAGCAGTTCTTC